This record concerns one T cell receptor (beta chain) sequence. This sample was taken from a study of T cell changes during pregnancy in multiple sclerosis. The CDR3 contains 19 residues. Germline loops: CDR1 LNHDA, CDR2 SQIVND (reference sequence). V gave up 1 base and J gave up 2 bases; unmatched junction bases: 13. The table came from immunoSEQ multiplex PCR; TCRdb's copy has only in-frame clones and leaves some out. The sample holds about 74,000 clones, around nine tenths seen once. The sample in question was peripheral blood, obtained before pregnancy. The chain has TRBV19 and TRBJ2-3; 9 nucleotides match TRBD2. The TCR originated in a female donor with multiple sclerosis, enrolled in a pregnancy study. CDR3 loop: CASSIVVGGLAASTDTQYF. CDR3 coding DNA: TGTGCCAGTAGTATAGTAGTCGGGGGACTAGCCGCCTCCACAGATACGCAGTATTTT.